This TCR beta chain is drawn from a study of blood T cells in healthy people across ages. Study conclusions and caveats: Bulk PBMC profiling left naive and antigen-experienced comparisons inconclusive. Diversity was higher, and naive CD4+ cells more numerous, in long-lived donors than in aged donors.

For the second PCR, which ran for roughly 6 to 12 cycles, a sample-barcoded 5' primer and a J-beta primer mix were used. TCRdb reanalysed the 5' RACE reads using MiXCR and keeps one entry per CDR3 protein. The table lists 1.5 million or so distinct CDR3 sequences, roughly two fifths of them singletons. Every donor contributed around 10 milliliters of peripheral blood by blood draw. The CDR3 consists of 17 residues. Germline CDR1 is LGHNA and CDR2 is YSLEER. Trimming took 1 base from V and 5 from J; bases not matched to a gene: 10. Only a few counts were recorded for this clonotype. The target antigen is unknown.

Sequences were obtained from blood. The TCR sequence derives from a woman in her late teens or twenties in good health. V usage is TRBV4-3 and J usage is TRBJ1-2, with 10 nucleotides matching TRBD1. The CDR3 reads CASSQGPGTGALYGYTF. CDR3 DNA: TGCGCCAGCAGCCAAGGGCCCGGGACAGGGGCCCTTTATGGCTACACCTTC.